Below, 26 T cell receptor beta chains from the same sample are listed, as sequenced in a study of cytomegalovirus exposure and HLA in healthy donors. Primers: 60 Vbeta forward and 13 Jbeta reverse. Assay used: immunoSEQ multiplex PCR; TCRdb lists only in-frame clones, some missing. The profile shows approximately 190,000 clones, about nine tenths of them singletons. Sequencing was done on a sample of PBMCs. The receptors were gathered from a boy aged 2-9 years in good health and CMV-seronegative.

A note on this clone: Relative to the germline gene, one junction end is altered; a read error may explain this. The chain couples TRBV7-9 to TRBJ2-5, with 9 positions matching TRBD2. The CDR3 is 16 residues long. Germline lookup yields CDR1 SEHNR and CDR2 FQNEAQ (reference sequence). The CDR3 DNA follows: TGTTCCAGCAGCTTAACGACTAGCGGAGATCAAGAGACCCAGTACTTC. Its protein product is CSSSLTTSGDQETQYF.

A word on this clone: The junction shows a germline mismatch at one end, possibly a read error. Other DNA sequences of this sample code for an identical CDR3. The CDR3 nucleotides are TGTGCCAGCAGTGAAGCGGGACTCTATTCCTACGAACAGTACTTC. Its protein product is CASSEAGLYSYEQYF. The genes are TRBV6-1 and TRBJ2-7; possibly TRBD2 for D (6 bases). The CDR3 spans 15 residues. Germline loops: CDR1 MNHNS, CDR2 SASEGT.

V gene TRBV5-1 combines with J gene TRBJ1-6, with D possibly matching TRBD1 (6 bases). Trimming left V 0 bases short and J 10 bases short, with 20 bases between. Germline CDR1 reads SGHRS; CDR2 reads YFSETQ. The CDR3 sequence is 17 residues long. The CDR3 DNA follows: TGCGCCAGCAGCTTGGACGGACAGCGGGGAAGGTCCTCACCCCTCCACTTT. Translating gives CASSLDGQRGRSSPLHF.

J is TRBJ1-5 and V is TRBV27, with D possibly being TRBD1 (6 bases). Between the trimmed V and J ends, which lost 2 bases and 5 bases, there was a span of 13 bases. CDR1 and CDR2 (germline): MNHEY, SMNVEV (reference sequence). CDR3 length: 15 amino acids. CDR3 nucleotide sequence: TGTGCCAGCAGTTTAGGTAGCCAGGGGCATCAGCCCCAGCATTTT. Encoded protein: CASSLGSQGHQPQHF.

The rearrangement links TRBV28 to TRBJ2-6, with D perhaps matching TRBD1 (5 bases). The CDR3 loop spans 18 amino acids. V lost 8 bases and J lost 4, with 24 bases in between. Germline lookup yields CDR1 MDHEN and CDR2 SYDVKM. CDR3: CASVPWGGAGSGANVLTF. As DNA, the CDR3 is TGTGCCAGCGTACCCTGGGGTGGGGCAGGGTCCGGGGCCAACGTCCTGACTTTC.

The V gene is TRBV19, the J gene TRBJ2-7; perhaps TRBD2 as D (5 bases). The CDR3 has 15 amino acids. Trimming removed 7 bases at V and 5 bases at J, with 21 bases between. Germline V gene sequence: CDR1 LNHDA, CDR2 SQIVND (reference sequence). DNA of the CDR3: TGTGCCAGTACCGACGGACTCAATGGCCGCCACGAGCAGTACTTC. Protein: CASTDGLNGRHEQYF.

V and J are TRBV6-1 and TRBJ2-7; D not certain. The germline V gene encodes CDR1 MNHNS and CDR2 SASEGT. Trimming stripped 1 base from V and 2 bases from J, with 9 bases between. This CDR3 has 14 residues. CDR3 in DNA: TGTGCCAGCAGTGAAGTGGGTACAGCCTACGAGCAGTACTTC. It specifies CASSEVGTAYEQYF.

This chain connects TRBV29-1 to TRBJ2-1, with 9 bases lining up with TRBD2. The CDR3 spans 14 residues. The V and J ends lost 2 bases and 7 bases, in that order; junction bases with no gene match: 6. CDR1 SQVTM and CDR2 ANQGSEA come from the germline V gene. CDR3 DNA sequence: TGCAGCGTTGAACTTGCGGGAGGGGGGAATGAGCAGTTCTTC. It codes for CSVELAGGGNEQFF.

The chain carries TRBV9 and TRBJ1-1; 7 nucleotides line up with TRBD1. The V segment lost 4 bases and the J segment 10 bases; nucleotides outside the gene matches: 10. The CDR3 runs to 13 residues. Germline assignment: CDR1 SGDLS and CDR2 YYNGEE. The CDR3: CASSPRTGGGAFF. The CDR3 DNA follows: TGTGCCAGCAGCCCTAGGACAGGCGGTGGAGCTTTCTTT.

This clone appeared a single time. The rearrangement joins TRBV27 to TRBJ1-5, with a weak D call TRBD1 (6 bases). Germline V gene lookup returns CDR1 MNHEY and CDR2 SMNVEV (reference sequence). The CDR3 has 14 residues. V shed 8 bases and J shed 7 bases, with 18 bases lying between them. The CDR3 coding sequence is TGTGCCAGCGGGGGCGCGAGGGCAGGGCAGCCCCAGCATTTT. This translates into CASGGARAGQPQHF.

The table lists this clone with a few counts. The rearrangement links TRBV30 to TRBJ1-6; no firm D call. V dropped 1 base and J dropped 5 bases, with 6 bases sitting between them. CDR1 is GTSNPN and CDR2 is SVGIG in the germline V gene (reference sequence). The CDR3 has 13 amino acids. CDR3 loop: CAWSGADNSPLHF. DNA for the CDR3: TGTGCCTGGAGTGGGGCAGATAATTCACCCCTCCACTTT.

The chain has TRBV28 and TRBJ1-5; D is ambiguous. The CDR3 covers 15 residues. V gave up 6 bases and J gave up 0 bases, with 12 bases separating them. Germline CDR1 reads MDHEN; CDR2 reads SYDVKM. CDR3 nucleotides: TGTGCCAGCAGATACGACTGGAATAGCAATCAGCCCCAGCATTTT. Translating gives CASRYDWNSNQPQHF.

V is TRBV5-6 and J is TRBJ1-2; tentative D call: TRBD1 (5 bases). This CDR3 has 18 amino acids. Germline lookup yields CDR1 SGHDT and CDR2 YYEEEE. The V end was cut by 4 bases, the J end by 4 bases, with 26 bases between. The DNA for the CDR3 is TGTGCCAGCAGCCCAAGCACGCCCCAGTCGGGGGTTGGCTATGGCTACACCTTC. Translated: CASSPSTPQSGVGYGYTF.

The chain couples TRBV7-3 to TRBJ2-5; 9 bases map to TRBD1. Germline loops: CDR1 SGHTA, CDR2 FQGTGA. V was pared by 4 bases and J by 3 bases, with 12 bases of the junction left unmatched. The CDR3 runs 17 residues. The CDR3 loop is CASSSGQGPIGKETQYF. CDR3 coding DNA: TGTGCCAGCAGCTCGGGACAGGGCCCAATTGGCAAAGAGACCCAGTACTTC.

V is TRBV11-3 and J is TRBJ1-5; 9 bases match TRBD1. With V trimmed by 0 bases and J by 2 bases, 5 bases remained unmatched. Germline V gene lookup returns CDR1 SGHNT and CDR2 YENEEA. This CDR3 region has 17 residues. The CDR3 sequence is CASSLDRDRVCNQPQHF. Here the CDR3 DNA reads TGTGCCAGCAGCTTAGACCGGGACAGGGTGTGCAATCAGCCCCAGCATTTT.

This clone was seen only a few times. The J gene is TRBJ2-7, the V gene TRBV19; 8 bases map to TRBD1. Trimming cost V 4 bases and J 6 bases; bases outside gene matches: 11. This CDR3 is built from 15 residues. The germline V gene encodes CDR1 LNHDA and CDR2 SQIVND (reference sequence). The CDR3 reads CASSKDRVEGGEQYF. The CDR3 nucleotides read TGTGCCAGTAGTAAGGACAGGGTGGAAGGAGGCGAGCAGTACTTC.

As DNA, the CDR3 is TGCGCCAGCAGCTTGGTGGGGGGGGCTAGTTACGAGCAGTACTTC. Translated: CASSLVGGASYEQYF. The chain joins TRBV5-1 to TRBJ2-7; D is perhaps TRBD2 (7 bases). CDR3 length equals 15 residues. Trimming shortened V by 0 bases and J by 4 bases, and 14 bases separated the two germline ends. CDR1 SGHRS and CDR2 YFSETQ come from the germline V gene.

V gene TRBV6-1 combines with J gene TRBJ1-3; D ambiguous. The ends were cut back, 2 bases at V and 2 bases at J, with 7 bases in the middle. The CDR3 is 14 amino acids. Germline V gives CDR1 MNHNS, CDR2 SASEGT. CDR3 loop: CASSESVAGNTIYF. The CDR3 region has the DNA TGTGCCAGCAGTGAATCCGTAGCTGGAAACACCATATATTTT.

The chain employs TRBV2 and TRBJ2-5; maybe TRBD2 (5 bases). Looked up from germline, CDR1 is SNHLY and CDR2 is FYNNEI. Trimming pared 6 bases from V and 6 bases from J, leaving 8 bases between. There are 11 residues in the CDR3. The CDR3 DNA reads as TGTGCCAGCAGGAGGGAACAGACCCAGTACTTC. This gives the protein CASRREQTQYF. The variable domain in full, completed from reference TRBV2 and TRBJ2-5, reads EPEVTQTPSHQVTQMGQEVILRCVPISNHLYFYWYRQILGQKVEFLVSFYNNEISEKSEIFDDQFSVERPDGSNFTLKIRSTKLEDSAMYFCASRREQTQYFGPGTRLLVL.

In this sample, this clone turned up a few times. The J gene is TRBJ2-5, the V gene TRBV10-3; D is possibly TRBD2 (5 bases). Germline values: CDR1 ENHRY, CDR2 SYGVKD. V was trimmed by 3 bases and J by 5 bases, leaving 13 bases between them. There are 14 residues in the CDR3. The CDR3 sequence is CAISEAGGGETQYF. For the CDR3, the DNA is TGTGCCATCAGTGAAGCAGGAGGAGGTGAGACCCAGTACTTC.

This clone was seen just once. The genes are TRBV29-1 and TRBJ2-5, with 7 bases that match TRBD1. CDR1 is SQVTM and CDR2 is ANQGSEA in the germline V gene. The CDR3 contains 13 residues. CDR3 amino acids: CSQPGDREETQYF. For the CDR3, the DNA is TGCAGTCAACCGGGTGACAGGGAAGAGACCCAGTACTTC.

To note about this clone: The same CDR3 can be traced to other DNA sequences in this sample. The chain has TRBV19 and TRBJ2-7, with 8 bases matching TRBD1. The CDR3 spans 14 residues. From germline, CDR1 is LNHDA and CDR2 SQIVND (reference sequence). The V gene end was trimmed by 7 bases and the J gene end by 6 bases; junction bases not matched to a gene: 11. The CDR3 nucleotides read TGTGCCAGTATGGGGCTGGACAGGGCTGGCGAGCAGTACTTC. It yields the protein CASMGLDRAGEQYF.

The chain has TRBV6-4 and TRBJ2-1, with D perhaps matching TRBD1 (5 bases). CDR3 length equals 13 residues. Germline-derived CDR1 and CDR2 are MRHNA and SNTAGT. The V end was cut by 5 bases, the J end by 11 bases, with 16 bases between. The CDR3 sequence: CASSSIEGDKQFF. The CDR3 DNA follows: TGTGCCAGCAGTTCGATCGAAGGGGATAAGCAGTTCTTC.

The CDR3 sequence: CATSTGVNTEAFF. The CDR3 region has the DNA TGTGCCACCTCGACGGGAGTGAACACTGAAGCTTTCTTT. The chain combines TRBV7-9 with TRBJ1-1; D is unclear. Germline CDR1 is SEHNR and CDR2 is FQNEAQ (reference sequence). The CDR3 totals 13 residues. Between the trimmed V and J ends, which lost 10 bases and 0 bases, there was a span of 12 bases.

This clone was detected only once. V usage is TRBV19 and J usage is TRBJ2-1, with 7 bases identical to TRBD1. Germline V gives CDR1 LNHDA, CDR2 SQIVND (reference sequence). This CDR3 has 20 amino acids. Trimming cost V 6 bases and J 0 bases; bases outside gene matches: 20. CDR3 nucleotide sequence: TGTGCCAGTAGCCTCTTAAGGGGGCGTGGGGCGGCTAGCTCCTACAATGAGCAGTTCTTC. It codes for CASSLLRGRGAASSYNEQFF. The full variable domain, its missing parts supplied by reference TRBV19 and TRBJ2-1, is DGGITQSPKYLFRKEGQNVTLSCEQNLNHDAMYWYRQDPGQGLRLIYYSQIVNDFQKGDIAEGYSVSREKKESFPLTVTSAQKNPTAFYLCASSLLRGRGAASSYNEQFFGPGTRLTVL.

The chain has TRBV30 and TRBJ2-1; perhaps TRBD2 as D (5 bases). With 5 bases removed from V and 0 bases from J, the gap between germline ends came to 17 bases. This CDR3 comprises 16 residues. Germline CDR1 and CDR2: GTSNPN and SVGIG (reference sequence). In DNA form, the CDR3 reads TGTGCCTGGTACCGGGCTAGCTTTTGCTCCTACAATGAGCAGTTCTTC. Residues: CAWYRASFCSYNEQFF. Combining the CDR3 with reference TRBV30 and TRBJ2-1 gives the whole variable domain SQTIHQWPATLVQPVGSPLSLECTVEGTSNPNLYWYRQAAGRGLQLLFYSVGIGQISSEVPQNLSASRPQDRQFILSSKKLLLSDSGFYLCAWYRASFCSYNEQFFGPGTRLTVL.